Following are 29 T cell receptor beta chains from one sample sequenced in a study of T cell responses to AZD1222 COVID-19 vaccine (dated by TCRdb to the early 2020s). The method behind the library was the immunoSEQ multiplex PCR assay. Imported from immuneACCESS, the table was reduced by TCRdb to in-frame sequences with V and J called. These copies leave out some clones; in studies compared against another copy, an unresolved V gene accounts for under half, and the cause of the remainder is not known. The sample table shows 130,000 or so clones, and roughly 92% are seen once. The ten largest clones capture approximately 1.5% of the sample. Explained via the paper, the time point label denotes: baseline before first vaccination. The input for sequencing was peripheral blood, taken on day 0 of AZD1222 vaccination. These receptor sequences come from an adult in good health.

The CDR3 reads CASSPTGAGNTIYF. The CDR3 nucleotides are TGTGCCAGCAGCCCGACAGGGGCTGGAAACACCATATATTTT. This chain joins TRBV6-5 and TRBJ1-3, with 8 bases identical to TRBD1. Germline-derived CDR1 and CDR2 are MNHEY and SVGAGI. This CDR3 has 14 amino acids. V lost 6 bases and J lost 2; bases outside the gene matches: 3.

This clone was found a few times. The V and J genes are TRBV4-1 and TRBJ1-5; tentatively, D is TRBD1 (5 bases). Germline values: CDR1 MGHRA, CDR2 YSYEKL. The CDR3 is 18 amino acids. The germline V and J ends were trimmed by 0 bases and 3 bases, with 18 bases remaining between them. The chain's CDR3 is CASSQDLERVGVNQPQHF. In DNA, the CDR3 is TGCGCCAGCAGCCAAGATCTGGAACGTGTGGGGGTCAATCAGCCCCAGCATTTT.

The chain joins TRBV9 to TRBJ2-2; D remains unclear. Per germline, CDR1 SGDLS and CDR2 YYNGEE. This CDR3 is 13 amino acids long. V was cut by 4 bases and J by 0 bases, with 4 bases left in between. The chain's CDR3 is CASSPANTGELFF. In nucleotides, the CDR3 is TGTGCCAGCAGCCCTGCGAACACCGGGGAGCTGTTTTTT.

The genes are TRBV6-6 and TRBJ1-5; maybe TRBD1 (5 bases). CDR3 length: 15 residues. V gave up 5 bases and J gave up 4 bases, with 15 bases separating them. Germline V lookup: CDR1 MNHNY, CDR2 SVGAGI (reference sequence). CDR3 bases: TGTGCCAGCAGTCGGGACCTGCTCTCAAATCAGCCCCAGCATTTT. It is translated as CASSRDLLSNQPQHF.

This clone was observed once. The chain recombines TRBV10-3 with TRBJ1-2; D ambiguous. The V and J ends lost 6 bases and 1 base respectively, with 18 bases between them. The CDR3 has 16 residues. CDR1 ENHRY and CDR2 SYGVKD come from the germline V gene. This CDR3 reads CAISQTRGDLNYGYTF. The CDR3 DNA reads TGTGCCATCAGCCAGACACGGGGTGATCTTAACTATGGCTACACCTTC.

This chain links TRBV2 with TRBJ2-2; the D gene could be TRBD1 or TRBD2 (5 bases each). The CDR3 is 15 residues long. The ends were cut back, 2 bases at V and 2 bases at J, with 9 bases in the middle. Per germline, CDR1 SNHLY and CDR2 FYNNEI. CDR3 sequence: CASSEQGPNTGELFF. Here the CDR3 DNA reads TGTGCCAGCAGTGAACAGGGACCCAACACCGGGGAGCTGTTTTTT.

The V and J genes are TRBV10-3 and TRBJ1-1, with D hard to call. There are 13 residues in the CDR3. The ends were cut back, 3 bases at V and 1 base at J, with 6 bases in the middle. The germline gives CDR1 ENHRY, CDR2 SYGVKD. Here the CDR3 reads CAISDHGNTEAFF. The CDR3 DNA is TGTGCCATCAGTGACCACGGGAACACTGAAGCTTTCTTT.

The chain couples TRBV2 to TRBJ1-2; weak D call: TRBD1 (6 bases). This CDR3 contains 14 residues. V lost 3 bases and J lost 5, with 13 bases in between. CDR1 is SNHLY, CDR2 FYNNEI, per germline. The DNA of the CDR3 is TGTGCCAGCAGTGACGGGGGGCTAAGATATGGCTACACCTTC. This sequence encodes CASSDGGLRYGYTF.

The chain couples TRBV18 to TRBJ1-4; D call uncertain. Germline V gene sequence: CDR1 KGHSH, CDR2 LQKENI. The CDR3 sequence is 15 residues long. V was clipped by 0 bases and J by 4 bases, with 9 bases between them. In DNA, the CDR3 is TGTGCCAGCTCACCACCCGGGGAGTATAATGAAAAACTGTTTTTT. Its translation: CASSPPGEYNEKLFF.

CDR3 region: CASSKENPGGPDTQYF. CDR3 coding DNA: TGTGCCAGCAGCAAAGAAAACCCGGGTGGCCCAGATACGCAGTATTTT. The chain uses TRBV21-1 and TRBJ2-3; the table's TRBD2 call for D was not verified on the DNA. TRBV21-1 is classified as a pseudogene. The CDR3 contains 16 residues.

J is TRBJ2-1 and V is TRBV5-4; D unresolved. CDR3 length: 13 residues. Germline V gene sequence: CDR1 SGHNT, CDR2 YYREEE (reference sequence). V was clipped by 0 bases and J by 5 bases, with 6 bases between them. CDR3 sequence reads: CASSLDQNNEQFF. CDR3 bases: TGTGCCAGCAGCTTGGACCAAAACAATGAGCAGTTCTTC.

The chain couples TRBV4-1 to TRBJ2-7, with 7 bases fitting TRBD1. After removal of 0 bases from V and 3 bases from J, the junction contained 2 bases not matched to a gene. Germline CDR1 MGHRA, CDR2 YSYEKL. This CDR3 is 14 amino acids long. CDR3 amino acids: CASSQEDRDYEQYF. The DNA of the CDR3 is TGCGCCAGCAGCCAAGAAGACAGGGACTACGAGCAGTACTTC.

This sequence joins TRBV5-4 and TRBJ1-3; no firm D call. The CDR3 loop spans 14 amino acids. V shed 3 bases and J shed 4 bases, with 11 bases lying between them. From germline, CDR1 is SGHNT and CDR2 YYREEE (reference sequence). CDR3 in DNA: TGTGCCAGCAGCTCCATAGGTGCGGGAAACACCATATATTTT. Translated, it gives CASSSIGAGNTIYF.

The V and J genes are TRBV19 and TRBJ1-1; no firm D call. Trimming removed 5 bases from V and 1 base from J, with 8 bases in between. Germline CDR1 is LNHDA and CDR2 is SQIVND (reference sequence). The CDR3 spans 13 residues. The CDR3 sequence: CASSQQRNTEAFF. The CDR3 DNA sequence: TGTGCCAGTAGTCAACAGAGGAACACTGAAGCTTTCTTT.

The chain joins TRBV11-3 to TRBJ2-3; possibly TRBD1 or TRBD2 for D (6 bases each). The CDR3 has 11 amino acids. The V gene lost 3 bases and the J gene lost 12 bases, with 10 bases spanning the gap. Germline loops: CDR1 SGHNT, CDR2 YENEEA. CDR3 in amino acids: CASSFKGGQYF. As DNA, the CDR3 is TGTGCCAGCAGCTTTAAGGGGGGACAGTATTTT.

This rearrangement joins TRBV7-2 to TRBJ1-2, with D uncertain. CDR3 size: 12 residues. Germline CDR1 is SGHTA and CDR2 is FQGNSA. V lost 5 bases and J 4 bases, leaving 8 bases between the germline ends. In DNA form, the CDR3 reads TGTGCCAGCAGCGGAGGAGGCTATGGCTACACCTTC. Translating gives CASSGGGYGYTF.

The CDR3 sequence: CASSPPGGTSYEQYF. CDR3 sequence (DNA): TGTGCCAGCTCACCACCGGGGGGAACCTCCTACGAGCAGTACTTC. V is TRBV18 and J is TRBJ2-7, with D perhaps matching TRBD2 (6 bases). V lost 0 bases and J 0 bases, leaving 9 bases between the germline ends. This CDR3 is 15 amino acids long. Germline V lookup: CDR1 KGHSH, CDR2 LQKENI. Using reference TRBV18 and TRBJ2-7 for the parts outside the CDR3, the full variable domain is NAGVMQNPRHLVRRRGQEARLRCSPMKGHSHVYWYRQLPEEGLKFMVYLQKENIIDESGMPKERFSAEFPKEGPSILRIQQVVRGDSAAYFCASSPPGGTSYEQYFGPGTRLTVT.

The chain has TRBV5-4 and TRBJ1-3; D may be TRBD1 (6 bases). V lost 0 bases to trimming and J lost 3 bases, with 19 bases between them. Germline CDR1 SGHNT, CDR2 YYREEE (reference sequence). The length of the CDR3 is 18 residues. The CDR3 region has the DNA TGTGCCAGCAGCTTGGCGACAGGTGGTGGGGGGCATGGAAACACCATATATTTT. This sequence encodes CASSLATGGGGHGNTIYF.

The J gene is TRBJ2-1, the V gene TRBV9; TRBD1 matches at 8 bases. Germline V lookup: CDR1 SGDLS, CDR2 YYNGEE. This CDR3 is built from 17 residues. V shed 0 bases, J shed 9 bases, and the junction held 14 bases outside the gene matches. The CDR3 protein is CASSVATGWQGAGEQFF. CDR3 bases: TGTGCCAGCAGCGTAGCTACGGGGTGGCAGGGGGCGGGTGAGCAGTTCTTC.

A single count supports this clone. CDR3 in amino acids: CASSLERGDYGYTF. CDR3 in DNA: TGCGCCAGCAGCTTGGAAAGGGGGGACTATGGCTACACCTTC. V and J are TRBV5-1 and TRBJ1-2; the D gene is possibly TRBD1 (6 bases). CDR3 length: 14 residues. The V gene's germline CDR1 is SGHRS and CDR2 YFSETQ. The V end lost 0 bases, the J end lost 3 bases, and 9 bases lay between the germline ends. The full variable domain, its missing parts supplied by reference TRBV5-1 and TRBJ1-2, is KAGVTQTPRYLIKTRGQQVTLSCSPISGHRSVSWYQQTPGQGLQFLFEYFSETQRNKGNFPGRFSGRQFSNSRSEMNVSTLELGDSALYLCASSLERGDYGYTFGSGTRLTVV.

The rearrangement links TRBV14 to TRBJ1-1; TRBD1 might be the D (5 bases). V lost 4 bases and J 3 bases, leaving 15 bases between the germline ends. This CDR3 has 15 amino acids. Germline V CDR1 and CDR2: SGHDN, FVKESK. CDR3 bases: TGTGCCAGCAGCCCCATAGCCGGGGCCGACACTGAAGCTTTCTTT. Protein sequence: CASSPIAGADTEAFF.

V usage is TRBV7-9 and J usage is TRBJ2-1; no clear D. Trimming removed 1 base at V and 6 bases at J, with 13 bases between. The germline V gene encodes CDR1 SEHNR and CDR2 FQNEAQ (reference sequence). This CDR3 region has 15 residues. CDR3 loop: CASSLVWGSGNEQFF. The CDR3 DNA reads TGTGCCAGCAGCTTAGTGTGGGGTAGTGGCAATGAGCAGTTCTTC.

To note about this clone: A read error may produce the germline difference seen at one junction end. The genes are TRBV7-7 and TRBJ1-2; D gene ambiguous. The CDR3 has 18 amino acids. Germline V gene data show CDR1 as SSHAT and CDR2 as FNYEAQ (reference sequence). The CDR3, as DNA: TGTGCTAGCAGCCCCAGACGAGACAACCCTCTATCCATCTATGGCTACACCTTC. Amino acids: CASSPRRDNPLSIYGYTF.

V gene TRBV7-9 combines with J gene TRBJ2-7; tentatively, D is TRBD2 (6 bases). The CDR3 consists of 14 residues. V was cut by 1 base and J by 2 bases, with 9 bases left in between. CDR1 is SEHNR, CDR2 FQNEAQ, per germline (reference sequence). CDR3 nucleotides: TGTGCCAGCAGCTTAGACGGGGGACCCTACGAGCAGTACGTC. Translation: CASSLDGGPYEQYV.

The genes are TRBV30 and TRBJ1-2; D not resolved. This CDR3 has 13 amino acids. V lost 0 bases and J lost 5, with 10 bases in between. Germline CDR1 and CDR2: GTSNPN and SVGIG (reference sequence). The CDR3 nucleotides read TGTGCCTGGAGTGTGTCAGGAGGTTATGGCTACACCTTC. Residues: CAWSVSGGYGYTF.

V gene TRBV18 combines with J gene TRBJ2-3, with D perhaps matching TRBD2 (5 bases). Germline CDR1 reads KGHSH; CDR2 reads LQKENI. CDR3 length: 12 residues. V was clipped by 3 bases and J by 5 bases, with 6 bases between them. CDR3 DNA sequence: TGTGCCAGCTCACCTCGGGGAGATACGCAGTATTTT. It yields the protein CASSPRGDTQYF.

This clone was observed once. V and J are TRBV5-8 and TRBJ1-2; tentatively, D is TRBD1 (5 bases). Germline V CDR1 and CDR2: SGHTS, YDEGEE. CDR3 size: 13 residues. The ends were cut back, 0 bases at V and 8 bases at J, with 11 bases in the middle. CDR3 in amino acids: CASSLVGGTGYTF. In DNA form, the CDR3 reads TGTGCCAGCAGCTTGGTCGGCGGGACCGGCTACACCTTC.

The genes are TRBV11-3 and TRBJ1-1, with TRBD1 matching over 11 bases. This CDR3 region has 15 residues. Germline CDR1 reads SGHNT; CDR2 reads YENEEA. V lost 6 bases, J lost 3 bases, and 6 bases stayed unmatched. The CDR3 bases are TGTGCCAGCAGTCCCGGACAGGGGGCTTACACTGAAGCTTTCTTT. It is translated as CASSPGQGAYTEAFF.

The chain is built from TRBV27 and TRBJ1-2; 11 bases are shared with TRBD1. The CDR3 spans 15 residues. Trimming at V came to 0 bases and at J to 4 bases, leaving 1 base not matched to a gene. The germline V gene has CDR1 MNHEY and CDR2 SMNVEV (reference sequence). The CDR3 is CASSLSGTGGYGYTF. The CDR3 region has the DNA TGTGCCAGCAGTTTATCGGGGACAGGGGGCTATGGCTACACCTTC.